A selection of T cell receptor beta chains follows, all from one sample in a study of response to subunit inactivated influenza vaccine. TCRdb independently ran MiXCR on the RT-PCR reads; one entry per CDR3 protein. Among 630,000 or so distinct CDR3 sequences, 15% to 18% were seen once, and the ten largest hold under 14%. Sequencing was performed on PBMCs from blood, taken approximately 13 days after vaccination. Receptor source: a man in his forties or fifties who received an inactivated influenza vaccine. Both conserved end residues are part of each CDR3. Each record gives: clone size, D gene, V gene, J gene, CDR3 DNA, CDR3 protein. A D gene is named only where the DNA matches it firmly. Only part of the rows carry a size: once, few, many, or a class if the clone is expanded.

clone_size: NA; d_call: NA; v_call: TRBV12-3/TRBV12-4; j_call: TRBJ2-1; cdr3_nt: TGTGCCAGCAGCCGCCGGACCCTGATGATCGGGGATGAGCAGTTCTTC; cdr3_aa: CASSRRTLMIGDEQFF
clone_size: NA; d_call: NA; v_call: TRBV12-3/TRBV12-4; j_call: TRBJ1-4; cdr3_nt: TGTGCCAGCAGTTTAGTGCTGACGAGGGAAAAACTGTTTTTT; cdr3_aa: CASSLVLTREKLFF
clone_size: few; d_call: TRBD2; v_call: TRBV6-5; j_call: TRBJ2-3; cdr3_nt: TGTGCCAGCAGTTATGGGACTATTAGCACAGATACGCAGTATTTT; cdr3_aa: CASSYGTISTDTQYF
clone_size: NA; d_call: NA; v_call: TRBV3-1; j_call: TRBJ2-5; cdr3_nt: TGTGCCAGCAGCCAAATCCAAGAGACCCAGTACTTC; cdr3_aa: CASSQIQETQYF
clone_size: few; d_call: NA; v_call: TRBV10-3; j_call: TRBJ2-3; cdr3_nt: TGTGCCATCATGGGGGAATTTTCCACAGATACGCAGTATTTT; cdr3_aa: CAIMGEFSTDTQYF
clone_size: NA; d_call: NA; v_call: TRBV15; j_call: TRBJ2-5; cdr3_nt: TGTGCCACCAGCAGAGATTTAGGGGACGCGACCCAGTACTTC; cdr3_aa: CATSRDLGDATQYF
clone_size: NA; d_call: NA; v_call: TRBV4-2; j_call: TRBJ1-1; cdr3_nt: TGTGCCAGCAGCGACAAAGACCTGAACACTGAAGCTTTCTTT; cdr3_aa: CASSDKDLNTEAFF
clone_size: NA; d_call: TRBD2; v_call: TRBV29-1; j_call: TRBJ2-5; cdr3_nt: TGCAGCGTTGGGACGAGCGGGGGACGGGCGTGGACCCAGTACTTC; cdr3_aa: CSVGTSGGRAWTQYF
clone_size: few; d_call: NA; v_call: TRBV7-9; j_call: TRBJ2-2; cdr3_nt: TGTGCCAGCAGCTTAGCGGACATCCGCACCGGGGAGCTGTTTTTT; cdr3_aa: CASSLADIRTGELFF
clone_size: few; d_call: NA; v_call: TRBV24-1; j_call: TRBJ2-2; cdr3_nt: TGTGCCACCAGTGACGGGGCGCGTCGGTGGACCGGGGAGCTGTTTTTT; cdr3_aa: CATSDGARRWTGELFF
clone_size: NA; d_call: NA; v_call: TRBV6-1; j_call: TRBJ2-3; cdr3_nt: TGTGCCAGCAGTCCTAGCGCAACTAGCACAGATACGCAGTATTTT; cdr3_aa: CASSPSATSTDTQYF
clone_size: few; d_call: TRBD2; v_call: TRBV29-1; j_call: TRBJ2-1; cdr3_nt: TGCAGCGGGGTTAGCGGGGGTTACAATGAGCAGTTCTTC; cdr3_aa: CSGVSGGYNEQFF
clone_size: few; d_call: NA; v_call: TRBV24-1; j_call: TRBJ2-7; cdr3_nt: TGTGCCACCAGTGATTCCGACCCCTCCCAGTGGGAGCAGTACTTC; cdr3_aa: CATSDSDPSQWEQYF
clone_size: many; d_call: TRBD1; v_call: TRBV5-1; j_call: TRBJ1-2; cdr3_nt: TGTGCCAGCAGCTCCGGACAGGGGGGCTATGGCTACACCTTC; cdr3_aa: CASSSGQGGYGYTF
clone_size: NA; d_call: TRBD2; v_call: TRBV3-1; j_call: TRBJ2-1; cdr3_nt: TGTGCCAGCAGCCACAGACTAGCGGGAGGGCCGAATGAGCAGTTCTTC; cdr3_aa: CASSHRLAGGPNEQFF
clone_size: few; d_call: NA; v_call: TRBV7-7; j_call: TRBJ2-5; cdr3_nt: TGTGCTAGCAGCTTAACGGAAGGGAGCGAGACCCAGTACTTC; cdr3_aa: CASSLTEGSETQYF
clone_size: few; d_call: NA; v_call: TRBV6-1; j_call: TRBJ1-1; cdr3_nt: TGTGCCAGCAGGGTCAGGTGGGAGACAACTGAAGCTTTCTTT; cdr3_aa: CASRVRWETTEAFF
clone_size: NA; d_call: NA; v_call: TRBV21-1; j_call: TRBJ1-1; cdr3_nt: TGTGCCAGCAGCAAAGGGCAACAGGAGGAGAACACTGAAGCTTTCTTT; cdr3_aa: CASSKGQQEENTEAFF
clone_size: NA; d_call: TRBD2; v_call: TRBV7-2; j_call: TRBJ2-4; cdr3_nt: TGTGCCAGCAGTCCGCGGGAGGGGAGAGGGGCCAAAAACATTCAGTACTTC; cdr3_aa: CASSPREGRGAKNIQYF
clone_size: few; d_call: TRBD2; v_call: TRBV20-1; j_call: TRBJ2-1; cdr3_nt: TGCAGTGCTAGAAGCGGGAGGCCCTCCTACAATGAGCAGTTCTTC; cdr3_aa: CSARSGRPSYNEQFF
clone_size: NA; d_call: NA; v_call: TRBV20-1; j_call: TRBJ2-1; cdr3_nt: TGCAGTGCCCAAAGATCTGCGCAGTTCTTC; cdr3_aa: CSAQRSAQFF
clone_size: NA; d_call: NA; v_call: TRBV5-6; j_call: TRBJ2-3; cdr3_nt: TGTGCCAGCAGCGGAGAGGACTGGTTTAGCACAGATACGCAGTATTTT; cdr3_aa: CASSGEDWFSTDTQYF
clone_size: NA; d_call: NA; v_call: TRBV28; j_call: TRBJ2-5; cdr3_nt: TGTGCCAGCAGTGTCCAGACAGGAGGAGGGGAGACCCAGTACTTC; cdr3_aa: CASSVQTGGGETQYF
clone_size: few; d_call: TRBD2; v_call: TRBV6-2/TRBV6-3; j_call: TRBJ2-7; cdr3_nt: TGTGCCAGCACTAGCGGGACCTCCTACGAGCAGTACTTC; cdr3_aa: CASTSGTSYEQYF
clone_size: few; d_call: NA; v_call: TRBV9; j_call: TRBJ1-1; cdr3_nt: TGTGCCAGCAGCTCGGGGGCCACTGAAGCTTTCTTT; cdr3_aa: CASSSGATEAFF